This T cell receptor (beta chain) was captured by sequencing in a study of blood T cell repertoires in COVID-19 (dated by TCRdb to 2020 to 2021). Describing the broader study: Collaborator samples came from the United States, Italy and Spain and covered acute and convalescent phases of COVID-19. The material from the prospective study consisted of cDNA or gDNA derived from T cells, B-cell-depleted T cells, or PBMCs. A freely available public database, intended as a resource for researchers studying the immune response to SARS-CoV-2, is where the repertoires were released. Subjects who had been exposed to COVID-19, were actively infected with it, or had recovered from it provided the deeply sampled blood TCRbeta repertoires that made up the dataset. Nearly every sample came with metadata listing a de-identified subject ID, COVID-19 status, age in years and sex. The samples were drawn from two sources: the first 160 participants of the ongoing ImmuneRACE study, and fewer than 1,500 subjects contributed by 6 global collaborators. Where available, HLA class I and class II types were obtained from metadata supplied by the sample provider rather than from assay-based typing.

Whole blood was collected in K2EDTA tubes by collaborating institutions according to the institutions' own protocols. For TCRbeta analysis, collaborators shipped samples in one of three forms: frozen whole blood, isolated PBMCs, or DNA extracted from either of those sample types. Regarding this clone: Its target antigen remains unknown. No clone much larger than this one lies a single base away; base qualities are absent.

TCRbeta CDR3 regions were amplified from genomic DNA by means of the immunoSEQ Assay, a bias-controlled multiplex PCR. The authors' analysis ran thus. Within the assay, amplification of reference gene primers was used to estimate how many nucleated cells each sample contained. To quantify the absolute abundance of each unique TCRbeta CDR3 rearrangement, sequence reads were collapsed and filtered. For each sample, productive Simpson clonality was calculated as the square root of Simpson's diversity index across productive rearrangements. TCRdb obtained this table from immuneACCESS and retained in-frame rearrangements with V and J assigned. These tables miss some clones; where compared with another copy, unresolved V genes account for less than half of the shortfall, and the remainder is unexplained. The D gene and trimming were derived from the DNA, and the V and J assignments and clone size from that table. The sample profile shows around 51,000 clones; 70% to 90% of them were found once. The leading ten clones occupy 2.5% to 3% of the sample.

Including the terminal cysteine and phenylalanine, the CDR3 comprises 13 residues. Left in the record is the CDR3 DNA by itself, 39 bases read in frame from the first base. The trim is 4 bases for V and 1 base for J, with a gap of 8 bases between the germline ends. CDR1 WNHNN and CDR2 SYGVQD were looked up in the germline V gene (reference sequence). Broad study findings and their caveats: The amount of clinical and demographic metadata varied by source and participant and was provided uncurated.

Material for sequencing was peripheral blood. The rearranged segments are TRBV10-1 and TRBJ2-7; D gene: possibly TRBD2, on 6 matching bases. This TCR was recovered from a woman aged 80 or over with acute or convalescent COVID-19. The DNA is as follows: TGCGCCAGCAGTGCCGGGGGTTCCTACGAGCAGTACTTC. Its translation reads: CASSAGGSYEQYF.